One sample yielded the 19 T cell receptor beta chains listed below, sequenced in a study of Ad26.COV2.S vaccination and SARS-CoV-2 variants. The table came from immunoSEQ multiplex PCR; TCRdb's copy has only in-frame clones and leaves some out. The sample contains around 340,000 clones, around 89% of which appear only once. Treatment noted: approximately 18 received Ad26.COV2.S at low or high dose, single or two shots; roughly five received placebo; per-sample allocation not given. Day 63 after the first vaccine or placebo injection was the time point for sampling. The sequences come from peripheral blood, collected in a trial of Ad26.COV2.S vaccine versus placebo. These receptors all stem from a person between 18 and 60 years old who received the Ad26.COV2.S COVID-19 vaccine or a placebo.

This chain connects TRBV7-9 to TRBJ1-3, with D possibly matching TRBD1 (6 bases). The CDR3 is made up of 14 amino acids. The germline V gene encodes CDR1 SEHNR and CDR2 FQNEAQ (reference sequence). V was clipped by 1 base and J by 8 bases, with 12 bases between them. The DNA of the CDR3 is TGTGCCAGCAGCTTAGGAACAGGGCAGGACACCATATATTTT. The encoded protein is CASSLGTGQDTIYF.

This CDR3 is CASSLGGRAAFF. In nucleotides, the CDR3 is TGTGCCAGCAGTCTCGGGGGAAGGGCGGCTTTCTTT. This chain joins TRBV28 and TRBJ1-1; tentatively, D is TRBD1 (5 bases). Per germline, CDR1 MDHEN and CDR2 SYDVKM. The CDR3 runs to 12 residues. V was shortened by 5 bases and J by 11 bases, with 15 bases between the two germline ends.

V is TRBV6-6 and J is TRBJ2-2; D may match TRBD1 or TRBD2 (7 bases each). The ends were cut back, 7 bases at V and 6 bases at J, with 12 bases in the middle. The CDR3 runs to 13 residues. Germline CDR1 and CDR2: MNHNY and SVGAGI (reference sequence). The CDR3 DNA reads TGTGCCAGCAAATCAGGGGGGGCCGGGGAGCTGTTTTTT. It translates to CASKSGGAGELFF.

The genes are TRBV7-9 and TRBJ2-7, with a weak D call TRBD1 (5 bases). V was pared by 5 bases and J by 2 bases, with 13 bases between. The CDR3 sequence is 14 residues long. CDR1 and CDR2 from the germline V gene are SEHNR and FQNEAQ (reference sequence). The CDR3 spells CASSAQDRPYEQYF. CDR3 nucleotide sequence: TGTGCCAGCAGCGCCCAAGACAGACCCTACGAGCAGTACTTC.

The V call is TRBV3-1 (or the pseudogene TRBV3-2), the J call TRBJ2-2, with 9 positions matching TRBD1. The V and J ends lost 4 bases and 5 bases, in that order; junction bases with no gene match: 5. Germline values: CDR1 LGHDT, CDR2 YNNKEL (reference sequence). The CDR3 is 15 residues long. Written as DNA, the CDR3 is TGTGCCAGCAGCCTAGGGACAGGGCTTACCGGGGAGCTGTTTTTT. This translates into CASSLGTGLTGELFF.

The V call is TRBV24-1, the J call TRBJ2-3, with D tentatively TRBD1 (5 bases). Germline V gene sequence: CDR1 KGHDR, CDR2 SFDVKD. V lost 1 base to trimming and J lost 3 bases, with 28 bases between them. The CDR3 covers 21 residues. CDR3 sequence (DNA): TGTGCCACCAGTGATTTAGGTTTTCTTCGGGCCGGTGCAGGACAAACAGATACGCAGTATTTT. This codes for CATSDLGFLRAGAGQTDTQYF.

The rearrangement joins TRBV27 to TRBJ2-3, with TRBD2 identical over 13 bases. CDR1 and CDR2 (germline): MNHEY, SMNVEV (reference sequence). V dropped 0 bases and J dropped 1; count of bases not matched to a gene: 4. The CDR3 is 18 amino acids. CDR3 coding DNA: TGTGCCAGCAGTTTATCGGGGACTAGCGGGACGGGCACAGATACGCAGTATTTT. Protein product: CASSLSGTSGTGTDTQYF.

In DNA, the CDR3 is TGTGCCAGCACCCGAACGTTGAACACTGAAGCTTTCTTT. Amino acids: CASTRTLNTEAFF. This chain connects TRBV2 to TRBJ1-1; D gene ambiguous. Germline V gene data show CDR1 as SNHLY and CDR2 as FYNNEI. This CDR3 region has 13 residues. Trimming left V 7 bases short and J 0 bases short, with 9 bases between.

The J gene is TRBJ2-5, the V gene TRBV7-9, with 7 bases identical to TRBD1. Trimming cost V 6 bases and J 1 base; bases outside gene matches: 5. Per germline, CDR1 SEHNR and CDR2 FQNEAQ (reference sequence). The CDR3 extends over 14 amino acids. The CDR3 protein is CASSMDRSQETQYF. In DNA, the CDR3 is TGTGCCAGCAGTATGGACAGGTCCCAAGAGACCCAGTACTTC.

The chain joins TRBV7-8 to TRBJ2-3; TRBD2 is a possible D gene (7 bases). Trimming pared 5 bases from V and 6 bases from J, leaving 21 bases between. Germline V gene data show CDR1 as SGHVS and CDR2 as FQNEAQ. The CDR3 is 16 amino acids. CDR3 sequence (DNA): TGTGCCAGCAGCCCACGGGCGGGGGCAGGATCGGATACGCAGTATTTT. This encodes CASSPRAGAGSDTQYF.

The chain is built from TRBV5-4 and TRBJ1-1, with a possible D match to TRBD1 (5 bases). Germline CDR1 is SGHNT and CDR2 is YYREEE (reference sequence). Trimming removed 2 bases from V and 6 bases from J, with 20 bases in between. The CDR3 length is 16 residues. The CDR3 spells CASSFDRGTGNPEAFF. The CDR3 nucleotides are TGTGCCAGCAGCTTCGATAGAGGGACCGGCAACCCTGAAGCTTTCTTT.

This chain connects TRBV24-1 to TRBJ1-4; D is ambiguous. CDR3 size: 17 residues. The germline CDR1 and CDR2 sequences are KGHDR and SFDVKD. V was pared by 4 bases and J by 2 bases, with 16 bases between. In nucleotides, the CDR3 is TGTGCCACCAGTGACTCGACACGGGGAGCGACTAATGAAAAACTGTTTTTT. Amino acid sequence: CATSDSTRGATNEKLFF.

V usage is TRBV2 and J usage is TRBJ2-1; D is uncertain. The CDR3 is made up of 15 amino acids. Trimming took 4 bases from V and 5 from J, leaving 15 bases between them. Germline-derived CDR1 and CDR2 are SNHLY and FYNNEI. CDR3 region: CASSGALLVDNEQFF. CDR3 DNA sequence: TGTGCCAGCAGTGGGGCACTCCTAGTGGACAATGAGCAGTTCTTC.

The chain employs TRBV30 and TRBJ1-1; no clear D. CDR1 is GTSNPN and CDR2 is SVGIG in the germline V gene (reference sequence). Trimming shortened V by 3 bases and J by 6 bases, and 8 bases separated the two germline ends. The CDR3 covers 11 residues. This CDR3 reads CAWRWGSEAFF. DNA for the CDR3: TGTGCCTGGAGGTGGGGTTCTGAAGCTTTCTTT.

The CDR3 loop is CAWSTGFEAEAFF. CDR3 bases: TGTGCCTGGAGTACAGGGTTTGAGGCTGAAGCTTTCTTT. The chain joins TRBV30 to TRBJ1-1; the D gene is possibly TRBD1 (6 bases). Germline CDR1 reads GTSNPN; CDR2 reads SVGIG (reference sequence). Trimming shortened V by 2 bases and J by 6 bases, and 13 bases separated the two germline ends. This CDR3 region has 13 residues.

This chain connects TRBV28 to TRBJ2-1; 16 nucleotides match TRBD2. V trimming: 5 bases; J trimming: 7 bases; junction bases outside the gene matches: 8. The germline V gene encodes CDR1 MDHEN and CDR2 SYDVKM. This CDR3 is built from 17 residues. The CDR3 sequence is CASSSGTSGRARNEQFF. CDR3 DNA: TGTGCCAGCAGTAGCGGGACTAGCGGGAGGGCCAGAAATGAGCAGTTCTTC.

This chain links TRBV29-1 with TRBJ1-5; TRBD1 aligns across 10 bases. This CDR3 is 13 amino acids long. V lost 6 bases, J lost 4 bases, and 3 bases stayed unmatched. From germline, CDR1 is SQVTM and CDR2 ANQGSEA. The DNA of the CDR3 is TGCAGCGTCCTGGACAGGGGGAATCAGCCCCAGCATTTT. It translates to CSVLDRGNQPQHF.

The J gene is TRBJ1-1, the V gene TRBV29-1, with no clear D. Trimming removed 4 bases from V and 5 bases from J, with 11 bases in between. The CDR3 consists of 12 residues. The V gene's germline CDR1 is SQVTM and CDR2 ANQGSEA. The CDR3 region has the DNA TGCAGCGTTGTAGGGCGCAAGACTGAAGCTTTCTTT. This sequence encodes CSVVGRKTEAFF.

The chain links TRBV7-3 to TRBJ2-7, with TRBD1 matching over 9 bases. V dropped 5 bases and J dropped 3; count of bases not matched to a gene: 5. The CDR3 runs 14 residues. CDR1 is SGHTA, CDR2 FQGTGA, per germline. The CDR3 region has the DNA TGTGCCAGCAGCCCTACAGGGGGCAGCTACGAGCAGTACTTC. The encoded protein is CASSPTGGSYEQYF.